The 9 T cell receptor beta chains below all came from one sample that was sequenced in a study of blood T cell repertoires in COVID-19. TCRdb's copy holds only in-frame clones and misses some; the assay was immunoSEQ multiplex PCR. Among about 200,000 clones listed, 86% were seen once. Specimen: peripheral blood. The receptors stem from a woman in her 70s with acute or convalescent COVID-19.

This clone came up once. The rearrangement joins TRBV12-5 to TRBJ1-3, with unresolved D. The CDR3 totals 13 residues. The germline gives CDR1 LGHNT, CDR2 FRNRAP. V lost 4 bases to trimming and J lost 3 bases, with 7 bases between them. In nucleotides, the CDR3 is TGTGCTAGTGGTTCAACGGGTGGAAACACCATATATTTT. This encodes CASGSTGGNTIYF.

The chain is built from TRBV6-1 and TRBJ2-3, with D perhaps matching TRBD1 (7 bases). Trimming stripped 2 bases from V and 3 bases from J, with 27 bases between. CDR1 and CDR2 from the germline V gene are MNHNS and SASEGT. CDR3 length: 20 residues. The CDR3 nucleotides read TGTGCCAGCAGTGAACGTCCCCCTAGCTGGAGGGGGCCGGCGACAGATACGCAGTATTTT. Translated: CASSERPPSWRGPATDTQYF.

The rearrangement links TRBV11-2 to TRBJ1-2; D is unclear. The CDR3 spans 14 residues. Germline V gene data show CDR1 as SGHAT and CDR2 as FQNNGV. V was clipped by 5 bases and J by 0 bases, with 10 bases between them. This CDR3 reads CASSTRFSNYGYTF. The DNA for the CDR3 is TGTGCCAGCAGCACCAGATTTTCTAACTATGGCTACACCTTC. The variable domain in full, completed from reference TRBV11-2 and TRBJ1-2, reads EAGVAQSPRYKIIEKRQSVAFWCNPISGHATLYWYQQILGQGPKLLIQFQNNGVVDDSQLPKDRFSAERLKGVDSTLKIQPAKLEDSAVYLCASSTRFSNYGYTFGSGTRLTVV.

The genes are TRBV5-1 and TRBJ2-7, with 12 bases lining up with TRBD2. CDR1 and CDR2 from the germline V gene are SGHRS and YFSETQ. Trimming took 4 bases from V and 0 from J; bases not matched to a gene: 5. The CDR3 consists of 16 residues. CDR3 nucleotides: TGCGCCAGCAGCACCGGACTAGCGGGGACCTCCTACGAGCAGTACTTC. This codes for CASSTGLAGTSYEQYF.

The rearrangement links TRBV7-9 to TRBJ2-7; no firm D call. The V end was cut by 5 bases, the J end by 6 bases, with 20 bases between. The germline gives CDR1 SEHNR, CDR2 FQNEAQ (reference sequence). The CDR3 is 15 amino acids. The CDR3 loop is CASSPTMSLLSEQYF. The CDR3 coding sequence is TGTGCCAGCAGCCCCACTATGTCCTTACTCAGCGAGCAGTACTTC.

This clone showed up just once. V gene TRBV9 combines with J gene TRBJ2-2; 10 nucleotides match TRBD1. The CDR3 runs 15 residues. The trim removed 2 bases at V and 7 bases at J, leaving 5 bases unmatched. Germline-derived CDR1 and CDR2 are SGDLS and YYNGEE. The CDR3 loop is CASSVTGGEGGELFF. Written as DNA, the CDR3 is TGTGCCAGCAGCGTGACAGGGGGCGAGGGCGGGGAGCTGTTTTTT.

The chain has TRBV3-1 (or the pseudogene TRBV3-2) and TRBJ2-3, with 7 bases that match TRBD1. Germline V gene lookup returns CDR1 LGHDT and CDR2 YNNKEL (reference sequence). V shed 3 bases, J shed 6 bases, and the junction held 6 bases outside the gene matches. The CDR3 runs 14 residues. CDR3 protein: CASSHYRGRDTQYF. Written as DNA, the CDR3 is TGTGCCAGCAGCCATTACAGGGGCCGGGATACGCAGTATTTT.

This clone came up once. The chain links TRBV4-3 to TRBJ1-1, with D possibly TRBD1 on 6 matching bases. CDR1 and CDR2 from the germline V gene are LGHNA and YSLEER. The CDR3 is 16 residues long. V gave up 1 base and J gave up 1 base, with 13 bases separating them. The CDR3 DNA reads as TGCGCCAGCAGCCAAGGTTCGGGACACCCGAACACTGAAGCTTTCTTT. It is translated as CASSQGSGHPNTEAFF.

This chain connects TRBV19 to TRBJ1-2; 8 nucleotides line up with TRBD1. Per germline, CDR1 LNHDA and CDR2 SQIVND (reference sequence). The CDR3 is made up of 15 amino acids. V shed 4 bases, J shed 5 bases, and the junction held 9 bases outside the gene matches. CDR3 DNA sequence: TGTGCCAGTAGTACCCAGGCAGGACAGGGTTATGGCTACACCTTC. Protein product: CASSTQAGQGYGYTF.